A single sample is the source of the 7 T cell receptor beta chains below, sequenced in a study of blood T cells in healthy people across ages. A J-beta primer mix and a sample-barcoded 5' primer were used in a second PCR of about 7 to 12 cycles. TCRdb reprocessed the 5' RACE reads via MiXCR and lists one record per CDR3 protein. The sample records fewer than 900,000 distinct CDR3 sequences, about 40% being singletons. The sample taken for sequencing was blood. Receptor source: a woman aged 60-75 years in good health.

This clonotype appeared a few times. The chain couples TRBV18 to TRBJ1-6, with no clear D. CDR1 is KGHSH and CDR2 is LQKENI in the germline V gene. This CDR3 is built from 15 residues. Trimming removed 5 bases from V and 8 bases from J, with 16 bases in between. The CDR3 bases are TGTGCCAGCTCAGTGACCAATTCCAAAGATTCACCCCTCCACTTT. This translates into CASSVTNSKDSPLHF.

The J gene is TRBJ2-5, the V gene TRBV10-3; 8 positions agree with TRBD1. CDR1 and CDR2 from the germline V gene are ENHRY and SYGVKD. The V gene end was trimmed by 6 bases and the J gene end by 2 bases; junction bases not matched to a gene: 8. There are 15 residues in the CDR3. Written as DNA, the CDR3 is TGTGCCATCAGGGGGACAGGAGGGGAACAAGAGACCCAGTACTTC. Its translation is CAIRGTGGEQETQYF.

J is TRBJ2-1 and V is TRBV3-1, with 11 bases that match TRBD2. CDR3 size: 16 residues. V lost 4 bases, J lost 6 bases, and 8 bases stayed unmatched. The germline V gene encodes CDR1 LGHDT and CDR2 YNNKEL (reference sequence). CDR3 residues: CASSLSGTSGTNEQFF. Here the CDR3 DNA reads TGTGCCAGCAGCCTTAGCGGGACTAGCGGAACCAATGAGCAGTTCTTC.

This clonotype was detected a few times. This chain uses TRBV7-2 with TRBJ1-2; D call uncertain. Germline CDR1 SGHTA, CDR2 FQGNSA. Trimming removed 5 bases at V and 0 bases at J, with 10 bases between. The CDR3 is made up of 14 amino acids. The CDR3 region is CASSLTTTNYGYTF. The CDR3 nucleotides read TGTGCCAGCAGCCTCACAACCACTAACTATGGCTACACCTTC.

This clonotype was observed a handful of times. J is TRBJ1-6 and V is TRBV7-9, with 8 bases fitting TRBD1. Germline V gene lookup returns CDR1 SEHNR and CDR2 FQNEAQ (reference sequence). CDR3 length equals 13 residues. Trimming cost V 4 bases and J 14 bases; bases outside gene matches: 7. The CDR3 spells CASSSTGGWTLHF. CDR3 sequence (DNA): TGTGCCAGCAGCTCTACAGGGGGTTGGACCCTCCACTTT.

The chain combines TRBV7-9 with TRBJ2-5; 8 bases align to TRBD2. After removal of 5 bases from V and 1 base from J, the junction contained 6 bases not matched to a gene. This CDR3 contains 15 residues. The V gene's germline CDR1 is SEHNR and CDR2 FQNEAQ (reference sequence). The CDR3 DNA reads TGTGCCAGCAGCCCTATAGCGGGGCCCCAAGAGACCCAGTACTTC. Translated: CASSPIAGPQETQYF.

In this sample, this clonotype turned up a few times. This chain uses TRBV27 with TRBJ2-1, with 10 positions matching TRBD1. Germline V gives CDR1 MNHEY, CDR2 SMNVEV (reference sequence). The CDR3 is made up of 16 amino acids. With V trimmed by 8 bases and J by 2 bases, 9 bases remained unmatched. DNA for the CDR3: TGTGCCAGCTTTCCGGGACAGGGGTTCCCCTACAATGAGCAGTTCTTC. It codes for CASFPGQGFPYNEQFF.